One sample yielded the 5 T cell receptor beta chains listed below, sequenced in a study of regulatory T cells in long-lasting Graves disease. Documented time point: persistent/refractory GD, antithyroid drugs over 5 years with positive TRAb. PBMCs were the source of the RNA used for TCR sequencing. Assembly of TCR beta libraries relied on iRepertoire HTBI primers together with Arm-PCR of CDR3 regions. TCRdb used MiXCR to reprocess the multiplex PCR reads, holding one entry per CDR3 protein. This table has roughly 400,000 distinct CDR3 sequences, under 25% appearing once. Sample: peripheral blood mononuclear cells (PBMCs), taken when the disease was refractory, from a patient treated with antithyroid drugs. The receptors stem from a female donor with Graves disease.

This clonotype was observed at least ten times. This sequence joins TRBV29-1 and TRBJ2-5; 13 bases line up with TRBD2. CDR1 SQVTM and CDR2 ANQGSEA come from the germline V gene. J lost 1 base, V lost 6 bases, and 8 bases had no gene match. The CDR3 is 16 amino acids. DNA for the CDR3: TGCAGCGTGCAACCGGGACTAGCGGGACTCCAAGAGACCCAGTACTTC. Amino acids: CSVQPGLAGLQETQYF.

This clonotype occurred many times. The genes are TRBV11-1 and TRBJ1-1; D is possibly TRBD1 (6 bases). V lost 4 bases and J 1 base, leaving 10 bases between the germline ends. The CDR3 has 14 residues. Germline assignment: CDR1 SGHAT and CDR2 FQDESV (reference sequence). CDR3 sequence: CASSSWTANTEAFF. The CDR3 nucleotides are TGTGCCAGCAGCTCCTGGACAGCGAACACTGAAGCTTTCTTT.

This clonotype was counted ten times or more. The chain recombines TRBV12-3 or TRBV12-4 with TRBJ2-7, with D possibly matching TRBD1 (5 bases). Trimming removed 8 bases at V and 6 bases at J, with 14 bases between. The CDR3 has 12 amino acids. As DNA, the CDR3 is TGTGCCAGCGGATTCAGGGTCTCCGAGCAGTACTTC. Protein sequence: CASGFRVSEQYF.

This clonotype was counted at least ten times. The chain carries TRBV5-1 and TRBJ1-6; 8 nucleotides match TRBD1. Germline V CDR1 and CDR2: SGHRS, YFSETQ. The CDR3 contains 15 residues. V was clipped by 4 bases and J by 4 bases; unmatched bases: 4. This chain's CDR3 is CASSPTGEYNSPLHF. DNA for the CDR3: TGCGCCAGCAGCCCGACAGGGGAGTATAATTCACCCCTCCACTTT.

The chain joins TRBV20-1 to TRBJ2-7; D gene unclear. The V gene lost 3 bases and the J gene lost 3 bases, with 12 bases spanning the gap. The CDR3 has 13 residues. Germline V gene data show CDR1 as DFQATT and CDR2 as SNEGSKA (reference sequence). CDR3 in amino acids: CSASFGGFYEQYF. CDR3 coding DNA: TGCAGTGCTAGTTTTGGCGGATTCTACGAGCAGTACTTC.